The T cell receptor beta chain under discussion was sequenced for a study of cytomegalovirus exposure and HLA in healthy donors. As for this clone: The antigen is undetermined.

Study-level points and caveats: Some TCR beta chains (around 180 of them) were listed as cytomegalovirus-associated.

Repertoires were generated with immunoSEQ multiplex PCR, while TCRdb's copy carries only in-frame clones and drops some. The sample holds about 110,000 clones, 70% to 90% seen once. This CDR3 comprises 15 residues. J gave up 5 bases and V 5 bases, and 6 bases lay outside the gene matches. The germline V gene has CDR1 LNHDA and CDR2 SQIVND (reference sequence). The chain recombines TRBV19 with TRBJ2-3, with 11 bases matching TRBD2. Sequencing input: PBMCs. This clonotype was sampled from a woman between 18 and 29 years old in good health and CMV-seropositive. Written as DNA, the CDR3 is TGTGCCAGTAGTTCGGCTAGCGGGAGGTTAGATACGCAGTATTTT. Protein product: CASSSASGRLDTQYF. The full variable domain, with the rest looked up from reference TRBV19 and TRBJ2-3, is DGGITQSPKYLFRKEGQNVTLSCEQNLNHDAMYWYRQDPGQGLRLIYYSQIVNDFQKGDIAEGYSVSREKKESFPLTVTSAQKNPTAFYLCASSSASGRLDTQYFGPGTRLTVL.